This T cell receptor beta chain was obtained from a study of blood T cell repertoires in COVID-19. Study at large: PBMCs, B-cell-depleted T cells, or T cells were the source of the cDNA or gDNA that made up the material.

The data were produced by immunoSEQ multiplex PCR, yet TCRdb's version contains in-frame clones alone and is incomplete. The sample holds some 17,000 clones; 85% to 90% are singletons and the top ten take approximately 13%. The germline gives CDR1 SGHVS, CDR2 FNYEAQ. The CDR3 has 17 amino acids. J lost 4 bases, V lost 5 bases, and 11 bases had no gene match. Sequenced: peripheral blood. The V and J genes are TRBV7-6 and TRBJ2-2, with 9 bases that match TRBD1. The TCR originated in a man in his sixties with active COVID-19. The CDR3 DNA follows: TGTGCCAGCAGCCCGCGGACAGGGGTTCGAGGCACCGGGGAGCTGTTTTTT. This codes for CASSPRTGVRGTGELFF.